A selection of T cell receptor beta chains follows, all from one sample in a study of identical twins. TCRdb reanalysed the 5' RACE reads using MiXCR and keeps one entry per CDR3 protein. The table lists 200,000 to 250,000 distinct CDR3 sequences, over 5.5% of them singletons. Separately, the same data were catalogued under a study of T cells expressing NK-cell markers.

Sequencing was carried out using CD8+ T cells sorted from blood. The receptors derive from a woman aged 18-29 years in good health. Both conserved end residues are part of each CDR3. The D gene is left open where the match is weak. Part of the rows lack a size; the others show once, few, many or a class for expanded clones.

many	TRBJ2-1	TRBD2	TRBV7-9	CASSLGRGGDEQFF	TGTGCCAGCAGCTTGGGGCGGGGAGGGGATGAGCAGTTCTTC
-	TRBJ1-1	-	TRBV7-6	CASSGDGRRTEAFF	TGTGCCAGCAGCGGGGACGGGAGGCGGACTGAAGCTTTCTTT
many	TRBJ2-7	TRBD2	TRBV7-9	CASSVSYGRASEQYF	TGTGCCAGCAGCGTCTCTTACGGGAGGGCTTCCGAGCAGTACTTC
few	TRBJ2-1	-	TRBV6-1	CATRHRWQFF	TGTGCCACCAGGCACAGATGGCAGTTCTTC
few	TRBJ2-1	-	TRBV7-9	CASSFLEGPNEQFF	TGTGCCAGCAGCTTTCTTGAAGGCCCTAATGAGCAGTTCTTC
few	TRBJ2-6	-	TRBV12-5	CASGLPAGSSGANVLTF	TGTGCTAGTGGTTTGCCGGCGGGGAGCTCTGGGGCCAACGTCCTGACTTTC
few	TRBJ1-6	-	TRBV5-1	CASSSSQGIPHSPLHF	TGCGCCAGCAGCTCCTCTCAGGGGATCCCCCATTCACCCCTCCACTTT
many	TRBJ2-1	TRBD1	TRBV6-2/TRBV6-3	CASSNRDSYNEQFF	TGTGCCAGCAGTAACCGGGACAGCTACAATGAGCAGTTCTTC
few	TRBJ2-1	TRBD2	TRBV7-9	CASSPHSGINGYNEQFF	TGTGCCAGCAGCCCTCATAGCGGGATAAATGGGTACAATGAGCAGTTCTTC
-	TRBJ2-1	TRBD1	TRBV2	CASSEAWGQSYNEQFF	TGTGCCAGCAGTGAAGCCTGGGGACAGAGCTACAATGAGCAGTTCTTC
-	TRBJ2-1	TRBD1	TRBV11-2	CASSLNRDRGSDEQFF	TGTGCCAGCAGCTTAAACCGGGACAGGGGTTCAGATGAGCAGTTCTTC
many	TRBJ2-7	-	TRBV5-1	CASSLGLTREQYF	TGCGCCAGCAGCTTGGGTCTTACCAGGGAGCAGTACTTC
-	TRBJ2-2	TRBD2	TRBV27	CASSFGGGAGTGELFF	TGTGCCAGCAGTTTTGGCGGGGGGGCCGGAACCGGGGAGCTGTTTTTT
many	TRBJ2-1	-	TRBV20-1	CSARGILSYNEQFF	TGCAGTGCTAGGGGGATCCTCTCCTACAATGAGCAGTTCTTC
many	TRBJ2-1	-	TRBV5-1	CASSGDWPSSYNEQFF	TGCGCCAGCAGCGGGGACTGGCCGAGCTCCTACAATGAGCAGTTCTTC
few	TRBJ1-1	-	TRBV20-1	CSARLGLRTEAFF	TGCAGTGCTAGATTAGGCCTGAGGACTGAAGCTTTCTTT
many	TRBJ2-7	TRBD1	TRBV6-2/TRBV6-3	CASSRGWDRGSNEQYF	TGTGCCAGCAGCCGTGGTTGGGACAGGGGTTCTAACGAGCAGTACTTC
few	TRBJ2-5	-	TRBV27	CASSPARPRTQYF	TGTGCCAGCAGCCCCGCCCGGCCGAGGACCCAGTACTTC